Presented here are 32 T cell receptor beta chains from one specimen sequenced in a study of blood T cell repertoires in COVID-19. TCRdb keeps only in-frame clones here, not all; method: immunoSEQ multiplex PCR. The table has around 80,000 clones, about nine tenths seen once. Sequenced: peripheral blood. Every receptor here comes from a woman aged 80 or over with acute or convalescent COVID-19.

Comment on this clone: Other nucleotide sequences in the sample specify the same CDR3. The chain is built from TRBV7-2 and TRBJ2-1; possible D gene TRBD2, 5 bases. The CDR3 loop spans 14 amino acids. The germline V gene has CDR1 SGHTA and CDR2 FQGNSA. The ends were cut back, 1 base at V and 4 bases at J, with 8 bases in the middle. CDR3 bases: TGTGCCAGCAGCTTAGGCGGGTCGTACAATGAGCAGTTCTTC. Translating gives CASSLGGSYNEQFF.

This clone has more than one count but fewer than ten. The genes are TRBV2 and TRBJ2-1, with a weak D call TRBD2 (5 bases). The ends were cut back, 7 bases at V and 0 bases at J, with 10 bases in the middle. The length of the CDR3 is 14 residues. Germline assignment: CDR1 SNHLY and CDR2 FYNNEI. In DNA form, the CDR3 reads TGTGCCAGCAAACTAGGCAGCTCCTACAATGAGCAGTTCTTC. Translated: CASKLGSSYNEQFF.

V usage is TRBV25-1 and J usage is TRBJ1-4; TRBD1 matches 7 bases. This CDR3 comprises 15 residues. V dropped 5 bases and J dropped 8; count of bases not matched to a gene: 11. Germline V gives CDR1 MGHDK, CDR2 SYGVNS. The CDR3 loop is CASSFRGAKGEKLFF. The CDR3 DNA sequence: TGTGCCAGCAGTTTCAGGGGGGCGAAGGGGGAAAAACTGTTTTTT.

The sample holds a few counts of this clone. The J gene is TRBJ1-2, the V gene TRBV4-1; no clear D gene. The CDR3 covers 14 residues. Trimming removed 1 base at V and 6 bases at J, with 12 bases between. Germline V lookup: CDR1 MGHRA, CDR2 YSYEKL. CDR3 coding DNA: TGCGCCAGCAGCCAAGTGTCTAGCGAGCATGGCTACACCTTC. As protein: CASSQVSSEHGYTF.

The table lists this clone with a count of one. V and J are TRBV5-1 and TRBJ2-1, with 9 bases matching TRBD2. Germline V gene sequence: CDR1 SGHRS, CDR2 YFSETQ. The J segment lost 0 bases and the V segment lost 5 bases, leaving 3 bases of the junction unmatched. The CDR3 length is 15 residues. CDR3 region: CASRGLAGSYNEQFF. In DNA, the CDR3 is TGCGCCAGCAGGGGACTAGCTGGCTCCTACAATGAGCAGTTCTTC.

This rearrangement joins TRBV5-8 to TRBJ2-2; 7 nucleotides match TRBD2. This CDR3 region has 17 residues. Trimming took 6 bases from V and 7 from J; bases not matched to a gene: 18. Germline V gives CDR1 SGHTS, CDR2 YDEGEE. The CDR3 spells CASNDRISGIASGELFF. CDR3 DNA sequence: TGTGCCAGCAACGACCGAATAAGCGGGATCGCTAGCGGGGAGCTGTTTTTT.

The rearrangement uses TRBV19 and TRBJ2-2; 9 bases map to TRBD1. The trim removed 3 bases at V and 4 bases at J, leaving 3 bases unmatched. CDR1 is LNHDA and CDR2 is SQIVND in the germline V gene (reference sequence). The CDR3 extends over 15 amino acids. The CDR3 DNA reads as TGTGCCAGTAGTATCCAGGACAGGGGCACCGGGGAGCTGTTTTTT. Protein: CASSIQDRGTGELFF.

The chain has TRBV7-9 and TRBJ2-7, with D maybe TRBD1 (6 bases). The V end lost 0 bases, the J end lost 6 bases, and 9 bases lay between the germline ends. The CDR3 spans 13 residues. Germline-derived CDR1 and CDR2 are SEHNR and FQNEAQ (reference sequence). CDR3 protein: CASSLAGAVEQYF. The CDR3 nucleotides are TGTGCCAGCAGCTTAGCGGGGGCAGTCGAGCAGTACTTC. Together with reference TRBV7-9 and TRBJ2-7, the CDR3 gives the full variable domain: DTGVSQNPRHKITKRGQNVTFRCDPISEHNRLYWYRQTLGQGPEFLTYFQNEAQLEKSRLLSDRFSAERPKGSFSTLEIQRTEQGDSAMYLCASSLAGAVEQYFGPGTRLTVT.

This rearrangement joins TRBV6-5 to TRBJ1-6; TRBD1 agrees at 8 bases. This CDR3 spans 15 amino acids. CDR1 is MNHEY, CDR2 SVGAGI, per germline. Trimming at V came to 4 bases and at J to 12 bases, leaving 11 bases not matched to a gene. In nucleotides, the CDR3 is TGTGCCAGCAGTTCCCACGGACAGGGCGTTGTACCCCTCCACTTT. Protein product: CASSSHGQGVVPLHF.

This clone was recorded only once. V usage is TRBV3-1 (or the pseudogene TRBV3-2) and J usage is TRBJ2-7, with 8 bases aligning to TRBD2. CDR1 is LGHDT, CDR2 YNNKEL, per germline (reference sequence). Trimming at V came to 3 bases and at J to 6 bases, leaving 7 bases not matched to a gene. This CDR3 has 14 amino acids. The CDR3 region is CASSHGTRVGEQYF. The CDR3 DNA sequence: TGTGCCAGCAGCCATGGGACTAGGGTCGGCGAGCAGTACTTC.

This chain connects TRBV2 to TRBJ1-6; 9 nucleotides line up with TRBD1. The germline V gene has CDR1 SNHLY and CDR2 FYNNEI. CDR3 length: 15 residues. The trim removed 3 bases at V and 10 bases at J, leaving 7 bases unmatched. The CDR3 here is CASSDIGTGRSPLHF. The CDR3 DNA sequence: TGTGCCAGCAGTGATATAGGGACAGGGCGATCACCCCTCCACTTT.

This clone appeared a few times. The rearrangement links TRBV27 to TRBJ2-1; D might be TRBD1 (5 bases). Germline V gene data show CDR1 as MNHEY and CDR2 as SMNVEV (reference sequence). The CDR3 consists of 17 residues. Trimming stripped 7 bases from V and 4 bases from J, with 23 bases between. CDR3 protein: CASTGSWGLSGYNEQFF. CDR3 sequence (DNA): TGTGCCAGCACCGGGTCTTGGGGCCTCAGTGGATACAATGAGCAGTTCTTC.

The chain combines TRBV5-5 with TRBJ1-2; D is uncertain. CDR3 length: 15 amino acids. Germline V gene lookup returns CDR1 SGHKS and CDR2 YYEKEE (reference sequence). V dropped 1 base and J dropped 4 bases, with 14 bases sitting between them. DNA for the CDR3: TGTGCCAGCAGCTTGTCTGGTACAGACGCCTATGGCTACACCTTC. This gives the protein CASSLSGTDAYGYTF. The whole variable domain, filled in from reference TRBV5-5 and TRBJ1-2, reads DAGVTQSPTHLIKTRGQQVTLRCSPISGHKSVSWYQQVLGQGPQFIFQYYEKEERGRGNFPDRFSARQFPNYSSELNVNALLLGDSALYLCASSLSGTDAYGYTFGSGTRLTVV.

The chain uses TRBV12-5 and TRBJ1-5; tentative D call: TRBD1 (6 bases). CDR1 and CDR2 from the germline V gene are LGHNT and FRNRAP. Deletions cut 9 bases from V and 2 bases from J, with 11 bases between. The CDR3 contains 13 residues. The CDR3 spells CARPGQRNQPQHF. The CDR3 DNA reads as TGTGCTAGGCCAGGACAGCGCAATCAGCCCCAGCATTTT.

The genes are TRBV15 and TRBJ2-5; the D gene is possibly TRBD2 (5 bases). The CDR3 is 19 amino acids. The V gene lost 1 base and the J gene lost 1 base, with 22 bases spanning the gap. CDR1 and CDR2 from the germline V gene are LNHNV and YYDKDF (reference sequence). The CDR3 nucleotides are TGTGCCACCAGCAGAGTGGAGGTCAGCCCCACCAGCTTCCAAGAGACCCAGTACTTC. Its protein is CATSRVEVSPTSFQETQYF.

The genes are TRBV27 and TRBJ2-2; weak D call: TRBD1 (5 bases). The CDR3 is 14 residues long. Trimming left V 6 bases short and J 9 bases short, with 17 bases between. Germline loops: CDR1 MNHEY, CDR2 SMNVEV (reference sequence). This CDR3 is CASSLNSQGRELFF. The CDR3, as DNA: TGTGCCAGCAGCCTGAATTCCCAGGGCCGGGAGCTGTTTTTT.

This chain links TRBV6-6 with TRBJ2-2, with 8 positions matching TRBD1. The V and J ends lost 5 bases and 5 bases, in that order; junction bases with no gene match: 10. Germline values: CDR1 MNHNY, CDR2 SVGAGI (reference sequence). CDR3 length: 16 amino acids. CDR3 protein: CASSVTDRGGTGELFF. CDR3 DNA: TGTGCCAGCAGTGTAACTGACAGGGGAGGTACCGGGGAGCTGTTTTTT.

The chain uses TRBV7-9 and TRBJ2-1; 9 positions match TRBD2. The ends lost 6 bases at V and 2 bases at J; junction bases unmatched: 5. The CDR3 consists of 15 residues. Germline loops: CDR1 SEHNR, CDR2 FQNEAQ (reference sequence). Written as DNA, the CDR3 is TGTGCCAGCAGTCCTAGCGGGACCACCTACAATGAGCAGTTCTTC. Residues: CASSPSGTTYNEQFF.

V gene TRBV3-1 (or the pseudogene TRBV3-2) combines with J gene TRBJ2-5; 13 bases map to TRBD2. Germline-derived CDR1 and CDR2 are LGHDT and YNNKEL (reference sequence). V gave up 4 bases and J gave up 4 bases; unmatched junction bases: 9. The CDR3 runs 17 residues. The CDR3 loop is CASSRRLAGGLGETQYF. DNA of the CDR3: TGTGCCAGCAGCCGCCGACTAGCGGGGGGTTTGGGAGAGACCCAGTACTTC.

This clone was seen just once. The rearrangement links TRBV5-8 to TRBJ1-5; D uncertain. The CDR3 is 13 amino acids. Germline CDR1 is SGHTS and CDR2 is YDEGEE. Between the trimmed V and J ends, which lost 1 base and 4 bases, there was a span of 6 bases. The CDR3 DNA reads as TGTGCCAGCAGCTTGCCCCCGAATCAGCCCCAGCATTTT. Encoded protein: CASSLPPNQPQHF.

The V gene is TRBV30, the J gene TRBJ1-1; TRBD1 might be the D (5 bases). CDR3 size: 14 residues. V was pared by 2 bases and J by 0 bases, with 10 bases between. Germline loops: CDR1 GTSNPN, CDR2 SVGIG (reference sequence). The CDR3 loop is CAWSSPTVNTEAFF. The CDR3 region has the DNA TGTGCCTGGAGTTCTCCGACAGTGAACACTGAAGCTTTCTTT.

The chain recombines TRBV5-1 with TRBJ2-1; D perhaps matches TRBD2 (5 bases). V lost 0 bases and J lost 2, with 9 bases in between. The germline V gene has CDR1 SGHRS and CDR2 YFSETQ. This CDR3 is 15 amino acids long. In nucleotides, the CDR3 is TGCGCCAGCAGCTTGGGAGCGGAACCCTACAATGAGCAGTTCTTC. It specifies CASSLGAEPYNEQFF.

The chain joins TRBV14 to TRBJ2-1; 11 bases map to TRBD1. With V trimmed by 1 base and J by 15 bases, 8 bases remained unmatched. CDR3 length: 14 residues. Germline V lookup: CDR1 SGHDN, CDR2 FVKESK. CDR3 coding DNA: TGTGCCAGCAGCCAAGTCGGGACAGGGGGGGCGAGGTTCTTC. Encoded protein: CASSQVGTGGARFF.

The rearrangement joins TRBV6-5 to TRBJ1-5, with 7 bases identical to TRBD1. Losses at the gene ends were 6 bases for V and 6 bases for J; bases not matched to a gene: 11. This CDR3 has 15 amino acids. Germline lookup yields CDR1 MNHEY and CDR2 SVGAGI. In DNA, the CDR3 is TGTGCCAGCAGCCCCAACAGGGGAGGAGGTCAGCCCCAGCATTTT. The encoded protein is CASSPNRGGGQPQHF.

The rearrangement links TRBV5-1 to TRBJ2-6; no firm D call. Germline V gene lookup returns CDR1 SGHRS and CDR2 YFSETQ. CDR3 length: 15 residues. V lost 2 bases to trimming and J lost 0 bases, with 6 bases between them. Here the CDR3 DNA reads TGCGCCAGCAGCTTATTGGCCTCTGGGGCCAACGTCCTGACTTTC. Protein: CASSLLASGANVLTF. The full variable domain, with the rest looked up from reference TRBV5-1 and TRBJ2-6, is KAGVTQTPRYLIKTRGQQVTLSCSPISGHRSVSWYQQTPGQGLQFLFEYFSETQRNKGNFPGRFSGRQFSNSRSEMNVSTLELGDSALYLCASSLLASGANVLTFGAGSRLTVL.

The chain carries TRBV6-1 and TRBJ1-6; D uncertain. This CDR3 has 16 amino acids. Germline V lookup: CDR1 MNHNS, CDR2 SASEGT. Trimming stripped 1 base from V and 5 bases from J, with 12 bases between. CDR3 residues: CASSEVRAGHNSPLHF. The CDR3 bases are TGTGCCAGCAGTGAAGTGCGGGCAGGCCATAATTCACCCCTCCACTTT.

V gene TRBV7-2 combines with J gene TRBJ2-1; TRBD2 is a possible D gene (5 bases). V was trimmed by 6 bases and J by 7 bases, leaving 19 bases between them. CDR1 is SGHTA and CDR2 is FQGNSA in the germline V gene. The CDR3 loop spans 15 amino acids. CDR3 sequence: CASSILVTTPNEQFF. The CDR3 nucleotides read TGTGCCAGCAGTATCCTAGTGACTACACCAAATGAGCAGTTCTTC. Supplemented by reference TRBV7-2 and TRBJ2-1, the full variable domain reads GAGVSQSPSNKVTEKGKDVELRCDPISGHTALYWYRQSLGQGLEFLIYFQGNSAPDKSGLPSDRFSAERTGGSVSTLTIQRTQQEDSAVYLCASSILVTTPNEQFFGPGTRLTVL.

Here the CDR3 reads CASSFTGTGGQWSLHF. Written as DNA, the CDR3 is TGTGCCAGCAGTTTCACCGGGACAGGGGGCCAATGGTCCCTCCACTTT. This sequence joins TRBV27 and TRBJ1-6; TRBD1 matches at 12 bases. V shed 3 bases, J shed 14 bases, and the junction held 11 bases outside the gene matches. The CDR3 has 16 residues. Looked up from germline, CDR1 is MNHEY and CDR2 is SMNVEV (reference sequence).

V usage is TRBV28 and J usage is TRBJ2-1; D unclear. CDR1 MDHEN and CDR2 SYDVKM come from the germline V gene. CDR3 length: 11 amino acids. The V and J ends lost 6 bases and 8 bases respectively, with 8 bases between them. This CDR3 is CASSHKYEQFF. The CDR3 region has the DNA TGTGCCAGCAGCCACAAGTATGAGCAGTTCTTC.

V gene TRBV12-3 or TRBV12-4 combines with J gene TRBJ1-2; a weak D match, TRBD1 (5 bases). This CDR3 has 13 residues. V dropped 3 bases and J dropped 8 bases, with 13 bases sitting between them. The chain's CDR3 is CASSFLGGEGYTF. In DNA, the CDR3 is TGTGCCAGCAGTTTTTTGGGGGGTGAAGGCTACACCTTC.

The V and J genes are TRBV6-6 and TRBJ1-2, with 8 nucleotides matching TRBD1. With 6 bases clipped from V and 3 bases from J, the junction kept 3 bases outside the gene matches. The CDR3 contains 13 residues. Germline V lookup: CDR1 MNHNY, CDR2 SVGAGI (reference sequence). The CDR3 is CASRNRGYYGYTF. In DNA, the CDR3 is TGTGCCAGCAGAAACAGGGGGTACTATGGCTACACCTTC.

The table lists this clone with a count of one. The chain is built from TRBV5-1 and TRBJ1-6, with 9 nucleotides matching TRBD1. In germline, CDR1 is SGHRS, CDR2 YFSETQ. CDR3 length: 15 residues. Trimming took 6 bases from V and 8 from J; bases not matched to a gene: 9. DNA for the CDR3: TGCGCCAGCACCCACAGGGGGCGCATGGATTCACCCCTCCACTTT. It yields the protein CASTHRGRMDSPLHF.